This T cell receptor (beta chain) originates from a study of Graves' ophthalmopathy and Graves' hyperthyroidism. This clonotype was picked up many times. The antigen is unknown. General study points: The model achieved 55% to 71% sensitivity and less than 85% specificity for ophthalmopathy progression. Detection in blood was also observed for most expanded thyroid clonotypes above 0.001 frequency. With less than 90% sensitivity and approximately 80% specificity, a 13-signature model separated ophthalmopathy from stable hyperthyroidism.

RNA served as the template for amplifying TCR beta CDR3 regions. In the first round, RT-PCR was carried out with HTBI primers, and a multiplex PCR formed the second round. TCRdb independently ran MiXCR on the multiplex PCR reads; one entry per CDR3 protein. The sample includes a few hundred thousand distinct CDR3 sequences, 15% of them seen just once. Trimming stripped 6 bases from V and 6 bases from J, with 14 bases between. This CDR3 region has 13 residues. The chain has TRBV12-3 or TRBV12-4 and TRBJ1-1, with D maybe TRBD1 (6 bases). The source material was peripheral blood. The receptor comes from a young woman with stable Graves' hyperthyroidism. The CDR3 nucleotides are TGTGCCAGCAGCCCAAGGGGGATCCCTGAAGCTTTCTTT. Encoded protein: CASSPRGIPEAFF.